The sequence of this T cell receptor beta chain was determined in a study of blood T cell repertoires in COVID-19. Looking at the study overall: There were acute and convalescent COVID-19 samples, and they came from the United States, Italy and Spain. T cells, B-cell-depleted T cells, or PBMCs supplied cDNA or gDNA.

The CDR3 is 15 residues long. Germline V lookup: CDR1 SGHRS, CDR2 YFSETQ. The trim removed 6 bases at V and 5 bases at J, leaving 11 bases unmatched. Original processing methods: Researchers report that nucleated cell counts were estimated from reference gene primer amplification. The repertoire was sequenced with immunoSEQ multiplex PCR; TCRdb's copy has only in-frame clones and lacks some. The DNA was the basis for D and trimming; V, J and clone size are from that table. The table has approximately 250,000 clones, roughly 85% seen once; the top ten hold 2% to 2.5%. Input material: peripheral blood. V and J are TRBV5-1 and TRBJ2-7, with 10 bases that match TRBD1. The sequence came from a young man who had recovered from COVID-19. The CDR3 nucleotides read TGCGCCAGCAATCTTTGGGACAGGGGTATCAACGAGCAGTACTTC. Protein: CASNLWDRGINEQYF.